Presented here are 11 T cell receptor beta chains from one specimen sequenced in a study of shared clonotypes between healthy human individuals (TCRdb year 2020). Libraries were prepared through the immunoSEQ multiplex PCR assay. What TCRdb holds here is the immuneACCESS table cut down to in-frame rearrangements. Part of the clones is not present; checked against another copy, under half of the missing clones reflect an unresolved V gene, and the others are unexplained. The sample data list a few million clones, and 85% to 95% of these were observed just once. The leading ten clones occupy 0.39% of the sample. Sequenced input: naive CD4+ T cells from PBMCs. Reading the label with the study, this specimen's cell subset or site is: CD45RA+ positively selected. The receptors originated from a man younger than 35 in good health. Some clones in this sample may be carry-over from other donors' samples.

The chain uses TRBV30 and TRBJ1-2, with TRBD1 as a possible D gene (5 bases). The germline CDR1 and CDR2 sequences are GTSNPN and SVGIG (reference sequence). The CDR3 spans 12 residues. V was pared by 1 base and J by 7 bases, with 10 bases between. The CDR3 sequence is CAWSGGGSGYTF. CDR3 nucleotides: TGTGCCTGGAGTGGCGGGGGTTCTGGCTACACCTTC.

The CDR3 nucleotides read TGCGCCAGCAGACCCGGGGGGGGGAACACTGAAGCTTTCTTT. This translates into CASRPGGGNTEAFF. The chain joins TRBV10-2 to TRBJ1-1; tentatively, D is TRBD1 (5 bases). The CDR3 is 14 residues long. The ends were cut back, 6 bases at V and 1 base at J, with 12 bases in the middle. Germline-derived CDR1 and CDR2 are WSHSY and SAAADI.

This clone came up once. V and J are TRBV4-3 and TRBJ2-5, with D hard to call. Germline-derived CDR1 and CDR2 are LGHNA and YSLEER. The CDR3 spans 13 residues. Trimming removed 0 bases from V and 5 bases from J, with 7 bases in between. The DNA for the CDR3 is TGCGCCAGCAGCCAAGATATCGGGGAGACCCAGTACTTC. Protein: CASSQDIGETQYF.

This sequence joins TRBV5-6 and TRBJ1-3; tentatively, D is TRBD1 (5 bases). Trimming pared 4 bases from V and 0 bases from J, leaving 17 bases between. The CDR3 loop spans 17 amino acids. Germline V gene lookup returns CDR1 SGHDT and CDR2 YYEEEE. DNA of the CDR3: TGTGCCAGCAGCACTCGACAGAGCCTCTACTCTGGAAACACCATATATTTT. Protein product: CASSTRQSLYSGNTIYF.

The chain combines TRBV6-6 with TRBJ1-3; D remains unclear. The CDR3 has 14 amino acids. Trimming removed 5 bases from V and 6 bases from J, with 14 bases in between. In germline, CDR1 is MNHNY, CDR2 SVGAGI (reference sequence). CDR3 in DNA: TGTGCCAGCAGTCCGCACGGGGTTGCAAACACCATATATTTT. Its translation: CASSPHGVANTIYF.

J is TRBJ1-2 and V is TRBV7-9; no definite D call. Germline V CDR1 and CDR2: SEHNR, FQNEAQ (reference sequence). Trimming shortened V by 2 bases and J by 1 base, and 5 bases separated the two germline ends. This CDR3 contains 13 residues. CDR3 DNA sequence: TGTGCCAGCAGCTTAAAAGATAACTATGGCTACACCTTC. Translated: CASSLKDNYGYTF.

This rearrangement joins TRBV7-9 to TRBJ2-2; D is unclear. CDR3 length: 14 residues. The germline V gene encodes CDR1 SEHNR and CDR2 FQNEAQ (reference sequence). Trimming took off 5 bases at V and 3 bases at J, with 10 bases between the two ends. The CDR3 spells CASSPGLDTGELFF. The CDR3 DNA reads as TGTGCCAGCAGCCCCGGGCTAGACACCGGGGAGCTGTTTTTT.

This clone appeared once. The sample holds other DNA sequences that translate to the same CDR3. The rearrangement links TRBV28 to TRBJ2-1; 7 bases map to TRBD1. The CDR3 runs to 15 residues. Trimming removed 3 bases from V and 0 bases from J; junction bases left unmatched: 2. Germline assignment: CDR1 MDHEN and CDR2 SYDVKM. The CDR3, as DNA: TGTGCCAGCAGTTTGGCAGGGGGCTCCTACAATGAGCAGTTCTTC. This gives the protein CASSLAGGSYNEQFF. Together with reference TRBV28 and TRBJ2-1, the CDR3 gives the full variable domain: DVKVTQSSRYLVKRTGEKVFLECVQDMDHENMFWYRQDPGLGLRLIYFSYDVKMKEKGDIPEGYSVSREKKERFSLILESASTNQTSMYLCASSLAGGSYNEQFFGPGTRLTVL.

Of note for this clone: Other DNA variants within this sample encode the same CDR3. The rearrangement uses TRBV18 and TRBJ2-7; the match to TRBD1 covers 11 bases. This CDR3 has 14 amino acids. J lost 6 bases, V lost 3 bases, and 4 bases had no gene match. Germline CDR1 reads KGHSH; CDR2 reads LQKENI. In DNA form, the CDR3 reads TGTGCCAGCTCACCGGACAGGGGGCGCTTCGAGCAGTACTTC. Translated, it gives CASSPDRGRFEQYF.

The gene calls are TRBV28 and TRBJ1-4; 11 nucleotides match TRBD1. Germline V CDR1 and CDR2: MDHEN, SYDVKM. The CDR3 length is 16 residues. V lost 2 bases, J lost 8 bases, and 7 bases stayed unmatched. This CDR3 reads CASSLQGTGGSEKLFF. The DNA for the CDR3 is TGTGCCAGCAGTTTACAAGGGACAGGGGGGAGCGAAAAACTGTTTTTT.

The V and J genes are TRBV28 and TRBJ1-4; a possible D gene is TRBD1 (6 bases). The germline gives CDR1 MDHEN, CDR2 SYDVKM. V was trimmed by 2 bases and J by 8 bases, leaving 15 bases between them. The CDR3 sequence is 15 residues long. The CDR3 sequence is CASSLEAGVREKLFF. The DNA for the CDR3 is TGTGCCAGCAGTTTAGAGGCAGGGGTCAGGGAAAAACTGTTTTTT.